The 16 T cell receptor beta chains below were found in one sample sequenced in a study of OX40 agonist ivuxolimab in advanced cancers. Generated by immunoSEQ multiplex PCR, the TCRdb table keeps only in-frame clones and is missing some. Of 75,000 to 90,000 clones in the sample, approximately 90% were seen once. The sequencing here drew on CD4+ or CD8+ T cells sorted from blood, taken in a trial of the OX40 agonist ivuxolimab. These TCRs come from an adult with an advanced solid tumor such as melanoma, head and neck, liver or kidney cancer.

V is TRBV10-3 and J is TRBJ1-1; the match to TRBD1 covers 7 bases. Germline V gives CDR1 ENHRY, CDR2 SYGVKD. The CDR3 consists of 15 residues. Losses at the gene ends were 6 bases for V and 3 bases for J; bases not matched to a gene: 10. CDR3 nucleotide sequence: TGTGCCATCAGGACCGGGGCAGGGGGAGACACTGAAGCTTTCTTT. Translated: CAIRTGAGGDTEAFF.

V usage is TRBV5-1 and J usage is TRBJ2-7, with TRBD1 matching over 7 bases. V dropped 4 bases and J dropped 0; count of bases not matched to a gene: 13. CDR1 is SGHRS and CDR2 is YFSETQ in the germline V gene. The CDR3 sequence is 17 residues long. The CDR3 sequence is CASSLLQDRTSSYEQYF. The CDR3 region has the DNA TGCGCCAGCAGCCTACTTCAGGACAGGACGAGCTCCTACGAGCAGTACTTC.

This sequence joins TRBV7-8 and TRBJ1-3; maybe TRBD1 (5 bases). CDR3 size: 14 residues. V shed 0 bases and J shed 4 bases, with 7 bases lying between them. Germline CDR1 and CDR2: SGHVS and FQNEAQ. The CDR3 sequence is CASSLAREGNTIYF. CDR3 coding DNA: TGTGCCAGCAGCTTAGCCAGGGAAGGAAACACCATATATTTT.

This chain links TRBV30 with TRBJ1-5, with D perhaps TRBD1 (6 bases). Germline CDR1 is GTSNPN and CDR2 is SVGIG (reference sequence). The V end lost 4 bases, the J end lost 6 bases, and 16 bases lay between the germline ends. The CDR3 covers 14 residues. The CDR3 is CAWTLSGVGQPQHF. CDR3 coding DNA: TGTGCCTGGACCCTATCAGGGGTGGGTCAGCCCCAGCATTTT.

The V and J genes are TRBV9 and TRBJ1-2, with 7 bases fitting TRBD1. V trimming: 0 bases; J trimming: 4 bases; junction bases outside the gene matches: 0. Germline lookup yields CDR1 SGDLS and CDR2 YYNGEE. This CDR3 contains 13 residues. The CDR3 loop is CASSVGDSYGYTF. The CDR3 coding sequence is TGTGCCAGCAGCGTAGGGGACAGCTATGGCTACACCTTC.

CDR3 DNA: TGCGCCAGCAGCCCAGGGAGGGAGGTCACCTACAATGAGCAGTTCTTC. Amino acid sequence: CASSPGREVTYNEQFF. The V and J genes are TRBV4-1 and TRBJ2-1; TRBD2 matches at 7 bases. Germline CDR1 reads MGHRA; CDR2 reads YSYEKL. The CDR3 spans 16 residues. The junction had 8 bases not matched to a gene; V was cut back by 4 bases and J by 2 bases.

The chain links TRBV7-2 to TRBJ2-7; no firm D call. Germline CDR1 is SGHTA and CDR2 is FQGNSA. The germline V and J ends were trimmed by 0 bases and 3 bases, with 15 bases remaining between them. The CDR3 has 16 residues. DNA of the CDR3: TGTGCCAGCAGCTTAGCTGACTTAGGACCCGTCTACGAGCAGTACTTC. It specifies CASSLADLGPVYEQYF.

This sequence joins TRBV27 and TRBJ2-1; 12 nucleotides line up with TRBD2. Germline assignment: CDR1 MNHEY and CDR2 SMNVEV (reference sequence). The CDR3 consists of 15 residues. V trimming: 3 bases; J trimming: 15 bases; junction bases outside the gene matches: 12. The CDR3 sequence: CASSFGLAGGSGLFF. CDR3 nucleotides: TGTGCCAGCAGTTTTGGGCTAGCGGGAGGGTCGGGGCTGTTCTTC.

The chain joins TRBV5-5 to TRBJ1-2; D gene ambiguous. There are 16 residues in the CDR3. Germline values: CDR1 SGHKS, CDR2 YYEKEE (reference sequence). V was shortened by 4 bases and J by 0 bases, with 16 bases between the two germline ends. CDR3 sequence (DNA): TGTGCCAGCAGCGCGACTTCGATCGCCTCTAACTATGGCTACACCTTC. Amino acids: CASSATSIASNYGYTF.

This chain uses TRBV19 with TRBJ1-2; D remains unclear. CDR1 and CDR2 (germline): LNHDA, SQIVND (reference sequence). The CDR3 has 12 residues. V lost 4 bases and J 3 bases, leaving 6 bases between the germline ends. DNA for the CDR3: TGTGCCAGTAGTAGGGGAGACTATGGCTACACCTTC. Its protein product is CASSRGDYGYTF.

The chain is built from TRBV19 and TRBJ1-1; 8 bases map to TRBD1. Per germline, CDR1 LNHDA and CDR2 SQIVND (reference sequence). CDR3 length equals 15 residues. V trimming: 3 bases; J trimming: 5 bases; junction bases outside the gene matches: 8. CDR3 in amino acids: CASSMRGQGGTEAFF. DNA of the CDR3: TGTGCCAGTAGTATGAGAGGACAGGGTGGGACTGAAGCTTTCTTT.

This clone is a singleton in its sample. V gene TRBV7-2 combines with J gene TRBJ2-2; D remains ambiguous. Germline CDR1 SGHTA, CDR2 FQGNSA. The V and J ends lost 5 bases and 10 bases respectively, with 14 bases between them. The CDR3 spans 13 residues. The CDR3 protein is CASSPRAAPELFF. CDR3 DNA sequence: TGTGCCAGCAGCCCCCGGGCGGCACCGGAGCTGTTTTTT.

The V call is TRBV6-1, the J call TRBJ1-2, with 7 bases that match TRBD1. CDR3 size: 17 residues. The V gene's germline CDR1 is MNHNS and CDR2 SASEGT. Trimming removed 4 bases from V and 0 bases from J; junction bases left unmatched: 11. The CDR3 nucleotides are TGTGCCAGCAGTGTTCGACAGGGAGGATACACTAACTATGGCTACACCTTC. This encodes CASSVRQGGYTNYGYTF.

CDR3 DNA: TGTGCCAGCAGTGGGGAGCCAGTGGGTGAAAAACTGTTTTTT. Amino acids: CASSGEPVGEKLFF. The rearrangement uses TRBV6-5 and TRBJ1-4, with D hard to call. Looked up from germline, CDR1 is MNHEY and CDR2 is SVGAGI. The V end lost 5 bases, the J end lost 7 bases, and 14 bases lay between the germline ends. This CDR3 contains 14 residues.

This clone was detected once. The genes are TRBV4-1 and TRBJ2-7; D tentatively reads TRBD1 or TRBD2 (5 bases each). Trimming took off 4 bases at V and 1 base at J, with 17 bases between the two ends. Germline CDR1 MGHRA, CDR2 YSYEKL. The CDR3 length is 16 residues. In DNA, the CDR3 is TGCGCCAGCAGCCGGCTAGCAGGAGAGGGGTCCTACGAGCAGTACTTC. Amino acids: CASSRLAGEGSYEQYF.

The rearrangement uses TRBV10-3 and TRBJ1-3; D call uncertain. Germline loops: CDR1 ENHRY, CDR2 SYGVKD. The CDR3 extends over 15 amino acids. The germline V and J ends were trimmed by 0 bases and 1 base, with 7 bases remaining between them. CDR3 DNA: TGTGCCATCAGTGAGTCGGGAGGATCTGGAAACACCATATATTTT. Amino acids: CAISESGGSGNTIYF.